Below, 21 T cell receptor beta chains from the same sample are listed, as sequenced in a study of preoperative IRX-2 immunotherapy in early breast cancer. This table comes from immunoSEQ multiplex PCR, and its TCRdb copy is limited to in-frame clones, with some not included. The sample includes some 99,000 clones, around 86% seen only once; the top ten take roughly 2%. Treatment defined: preoperative locoregional IRX-2 cytokine immunotherapy. The specimen comprised tumor tissue, sampled after IRX-2 immunotherapy. The receptors derive from a human donor with breast cancer.

This sequence joins TRBV6-8 and TRBJ1-3, with D possibly TRBD1 on 5 matching bases. Trimming pared 6 bases from V and 0 bases from J, leaving 18 bases between. Germline CDR1 is MNHGY and CDR2 is SAAAGT. This CDR3 is 17 amino acids long. CDR3 DNA: TGTGCCAGCAGCATCTTAACAGGCTTCAGCTCTGGAAACACCATATATTTT. Its translation is CASSILTGFSSGNTIYF.

A single count supports this clone. The chain has TRBV28 and TRBJ2-1; 13 bases are shared with TRBD2. In germline, CDR1 is MDHEN, CDR2 SYDVKM. J lost 4 bases, V lost 5 bases, and 2 bases had no gene match. This CDR3 spans 15 amino acids. DNA of the CDR3: TGTGCCAGCAGTGGACTAGCGGGAGTTTACAATGAGCAGTTCTTC. This codes for CASSGLAGVYNEQFF.

This rearrangement joins TRBV5-1 to TRBJ1-2; D not resolved. V lost 0 bases and J 7 bases, leaving 13 bases between the germline ends. CDR3 length: 14 residues. Looked up from germline, CDR1 is SGHRS and CDR2 is YFSETQ. For the CDR3, the DNA is TGCGCCAGCAGCTTGGAGGAGGGAATCCCTGGCTACACCTTC. Translation: CASSLEEGIPGYTF. Variable domain in full (rest from reference TRBV5-1 and TRBJ1-2): KAGVTQTPRYLIKTRGQQVTLSCSPISGHRSVSWYQQTPGQGLQFLFEYFSETQRNKGNFPGRFSGRQFSNSRSEMNVSTLELGDSALYLCASSLEEGIPGYTFGSGTRLTVV.

A remark on this clone: Other DNA sequences of this sample code for an identical CDR3. This chain connects TRBV14 to TRBJ1-2, with D unresolved. CDR3 length: 11 amino acids. V was pared by 6 bases and J by 4 bases, with 6 bases between. The V gene's germline CDR1 is SGHDN and CDR2 FVKESK. The CDR3 sequence is CASSHGYGYTF. Written as DNA, the CDR3 is TGTGCCAGCAGTCACGGCTATGGCTACACCTTC.

The J gene is TRBJ1-1, the V gene TRBV28; no clear D. V lost 3 bases and J 2 bases, leaving 10 bases between the germline ends. CDR3 length equals 14 residues. Germline-derived CDR1 and CDR2 are MDHEN and SYDVKM. The CDR3 DNA sequence: TGTGCCAGCAGTTTTCCAGGAATTAACACTGAAGCTTTCTTT. It translates to CASSFPGINTEAFF.

The gene calls are TRBV1 and TRBJ1-1; TRBD1, the D gene given by the table, was not confirmed from the DNA. TRBV1 constitutes a pseudogene. CDR3 size: 15 residues. CDR3 sequence reads: CASSQYQGRRTEAFF. The CDR3 DNA is TGCGCCAGCAGCCAATATCAGGGGCGGCGTACTGAAGCTTTCTTT.

The chain uses TRBV18 and TRBJ1-1, with D perhaps TRBD1 (5 bases). V shed 3 bases and J shed 0 bases, with 11 bases lying between them. This CDR3 is built from 15 residues. CDR1 and CDR2 from the germline V gene are KGHSH and LQKENI. The CDR3 spells CASSPTVDMNTEAFF. The CDR3 DNA reads as TGTGCCAGCTCACCGACCGTGGACATGAACACTGAAGCTTTCTTT.

V is TRBV7-1 and J is TRBJ2-3; 8 bases align to TRBD1. TRBV7-1 is an open reading frame whose function is uncertain. V gave up 3 bases and J gave up 3 bases; unmatched junction bases: 5. The CDR3 loop spans 15 amino acids. CDR3 nucleotides: TGTGCCAGCAGCTCTGGAGACAGGGGTACAGATACGCAGTATTTT. It yields the protein CASSSGDRGTDTQYF.

This clone was detected once. The chain employs TRBV6-8 and TRBJ2-1; D might be TRBD1 or TRBD2, each matching 6 bases. Between the trimmed V and J ends, which lost 2 bases and 3 bases, there was a span of 17 bases. This CDR3 contains 17 residues. Per the germline V gene, CDR1 is MNHGY and CDR2 is SAAAGT. As DNA, the CDR3 is TGTGCCAGCAGTTACCTCAGGGGCGGAGGGGTCTACAATGAGCAGTTCTTC. It yields the protein CASSYLRGGGVYNEQFF.

This chain connects TRBV28 to TRBJ1-1; maybe TRBD1 (5 bases). The CDR3 covers 14 residues. In germline, CDR1 is MDHEN, CDR2 SYDVKM. V was clipped by 8 bases and J by 0 bases, with 13 bases between them. CDR3 protein: CASETAIMNTEAFF. Written as DNA, the CDR3 is TGTGCCAGCGAGACAGCTATAATGAACACTGAAGCTTTCTTT. Full variable domain (missing parts from reference TRBV28 and TRBJ1-1): DVKVTQSSRYLVKRTGEKVFLECVQDMDHENMFWYRQDPGLGLRLIYFSYDVKMKEKGDIPEGYSVSREKKERFSLILESASTNQTSMYLCASETAIMNTEAFFGQGTRLTVV.

The chain uses TRBV14 and TRBJ2-5, with a tentative D call TRBD2 (5 bases). Germline V lookup: CDR1 SGHDN, CDR2 FVKESK. The CDR3 spans 16 residues. With 1 base removed from V and 0 bases from J, the gap between germline ends came to 12 bases. The CDR3 reads CASSQGLSGNQETQYF. CDR3 nucleotide sequence: TGTGCCAGCAGCCAAGGCTTATCGGGGAACCAAGAGACCCAGTACTTC.

The rearrangement uses TRBV6-9 and TRBJ2-1; TRBD2 is a possible D gene (5 bases). CDR1 and CDR2 from the germline V gene are MNHGY and SVAAGI. This CDR3 has 16 residues. V was clipped by 6 bases and J by 3 bases, with 18 bases between them. For the CDR3, the DNA is TGTGCCAGCAGACCCCTCGGCCGGACTCTCTACAATGAGCAGTTCTTC. It is translated as CASRPLGRTLYNEQFF.

The chain employs TRBV19 and TRBJ2-2; possibly TRBD2 for D (6 bases). The CDR3 is 14 residues long. Trimming stripped 4 bases from V and 3 bases from J, with 9 bases between. The V gene's germline CDR1 is LNHDA and CDR2 SQIVND (reference sequence). CDR3 bases: TGTGCCAGTAGTACTTCGGGGGACACCGGGGAGCTGTTTTTT. It yields the protein CASSTSGDTGELFF.

V and J are TRBV29-1 and TRBJ1-2; D gene unclear. The germline gives CDR1 SQVTM, CDR2 ANQGSEA. The CDR3 totals 12 residues. V dropped 2 bases and J dropped 6 bases, with 10 bases sitting between them. In nucleotides, the CDR3 is TGCAGCGTTGAAAGCGGTGTTGATGGCTACACCTTC. Its protein is CSVESGVDGYTF.

With regard to this clone: Other DNA sequences in the same sample also yield this CDR3. The chain employs TRBV28 and TRBJ1-5; weak D call: TRBD1 (5 bases). Germline CDR1 and CDR2: MDHEN and SYDVKM. Trimming removed 7 bases at V and 4 bases at J, with 8 bases between. The CDR3 is 12 residues long. The CDR3 DNA is TGTGCCAGCACGTCAGGGAATCAGCCCCAGCATTTT. It specifies CASTSGNQPQHF.

The V and J genes are TRBV6-8 and TRBJ2-3; 8 bases match TRBD1. The CDR3 has 15 residues. Unmatched junction bases numbered 7, after V lost 6 bases and J lost 2 bases. Germline CDR1 and CDR2: MNHGY and SAAAGT. CDR3 protein: CASRAGQVPTDTQYF. The CDR3 coding sequence is TGTGCCAGCAGGGCGGGACAGGTCCCCACAGATACGCAGTATTTT.

The CDR3 protein is CASNQGGVSGYTF. The CDR3 nucleotides are TGTGCCAGCAATCAAGGAGGAGTGAGTGGCTACACCTTC. The rearrangement uses TRBV6-8 and TRBJ1-2; no clear D gene. This CDR3 is built from 13 residues. Trimming removed 7 bases at V and 7 bases at J, with 16 bases between. The germline V gene encodes CDR1 MNHGY and CDR2 SAAAGT.

This chain uses TRBV29-1 with TRBJ1-3; D perhaps matches TRBD1 (5 bases). Trimming shortened V by 0 bases and J by 2 bases, and 5 bases separated the two germline ends. The CDR3 extends over 13 amino acids. Germline V CDR1 and CDR2: SQVTM, ANQGSEA. The CDR3 reads CSVEEQAGNTIYF. The CDR3 nucleotides read TGCAGCGTTGAAGAACAGGCTGGAAACACCATATATTTT.

The chain uses TRBV30 and TRBJ2-3; the match to TRBD2 covers 12 bases. J lost 5 bases, V lost 2 bases, and 11 bases had no gene match. This CDR3 has 17 residues. Germline CDR1 reads GTSNPN; CDR2 reads SVGIG (reference sequence). CDR3: CAWSMGASGGEKDTQYF. Here the CDR3 DNA reads TGTGCCTGGAGTATGGGTGCTAGCGGGGGGGAGAAAGATACGCAGTATTTT.

The CDR3 nucleotides are TGTGCCAGCAGTCCCCCGAGGAGGGATGAAAAACTGTTTTTT. Protein sequence: CASSPPRRDEKLFF. This chain connects TRBV28 to TRBJ1-4; D remains ambiguous. The CDR3 spans 14 residues. Trimming removed 5 bases at V and 6 bases at J, with 13 bases between. CDR1 is MDHEN and CDR2 is SYDVKM in the germline V gene.

CDR3: CAWSSGYEAFF. The CDR3 DNA reads as TGTGCCTGGAGTAGTGGCTACGAAGCTTTCTTT. The chain joins TRBV30 to TRBJ1-1; D is unresolved. The length of the CDR3 is 11 residues. Trimming removed 2 bases from V and 8 bases from J, with 9 bases in between. Germline V gives CDR1 GTSNPN, CDR2 SVGIG (reference sequence). Full variable domain (rest looked up from reference TRBV30 and TRBJ1-1): SQTIHQWPATLVQPVGSPLSLECTVEGTSNPNLYWYRQAAGRGLQLLFYSVGIGQISSEVPQNLSASRPQDRQFILSSKKLLLSDSGFYLCAWSSGYEAFFGQGTRLTVV.